This T cell receptor beta chain derives from a study of cytomegalovirus exposure and HLA in healthy donors (dated by TCRdb to 2016 to 2017). Notes on the research overall: An earlier analysis of roughly 630 of the donors reported 276 Gb of sequence data and 100 million to 140 million unique TCR beta sequences from about 200 million T cells. The study aimed to test whether cataloging public T cell receptors could reveal signatures of past pathogen exposure. Class I and class II HLA loci were covered by the typing at four-digit resolution. About 300 gigabases of sequencing data and around 85 million unique TCR sequences made up an early release that covered nearly 650 HLA-typed donors. Four to six DR-DQ haplotypes were handled as single units for association and clustering because linkage in the cohort was strong. In an earlier analysis of a few hundred of the donors, high-throughput TCR beta sequencing was used to judge whether each TCR beta V gene segment behaved as functional or pseudogenic. High-throughput TCR immunosequencing, statistical association of individual TCRs with disease status, and machine learning were combined to predict cytomegalovirus infection status. Across some 400 genotyped donors of the cohort, an average of approximately 220,000 unique TCR beta nucleotide sequences per donor were sequenced, and approximately 17% of those sequences were non-productive. Donor age, sex, ethnicity and CMV serostatus were compiled together with the repertoire data. The genetic ancestry cluster associated with self-reported Caucasian donors included 65% to 90% of the 398 genotyped donors. A later analysis re-analyzed previously published TCR beta repertoires from several hundred donors and added high-resolution HLA genotyping to study TCR occurrence patterns. In the later analysis, no new phenotypic data were used to find candidate immune exposures; instead, reliance was placed on TCR beta sequences and their occurrence across donors. The number of donors typed differed by locus, with 629-630 for A, B, C, DRB1 and DQB1, around 520 for DQA1, 606 for DPA1, and around 430 for DPB1. Genome-wide SNP genotypes for about three fifths of the roughly 670 donors were used in a later genetic analysis, which treated that subset as a discovery cohort. Every discovery cohort repertoire had been produced on one sequencing platform. The study used immunosequencing to profile the T cell repertoires of several hundred subjects and linked those repertoires to cytomegalovirus serostatus. In addition to the first cohort of roughly 670 subjects, a separate validation cohort of 130 or so different subjects was used.

The CDR3 covers 15 residues, taking in both the cysteine and the phenylalanine. The read is trimmed to its CDR3 DNA, 45 bases read in frame from base 1. The V and J ends are trimmed by 7 bases and 3 bases, leaving 18 bases between them. The CDR1 and CDR2 encoded by the germline V gene are MDHEN and SYDVKM. The cohort consisted of 670 or so healthy bone marrow donors. At the time of sampling, all cohort members were nominally healthy, though unrecorded immune exposures were likely present. The donor tested CMV seronegative, placing the donor among the 350 or so seronegative members of the cohort. A peripheral blood sample was collected from each donor, and TCR beta sequencing was performed on peripheral blood mononuclear cells. Genomic DNA was extracted from the blood cell samples with the Qiagen DNeasy Blood Extraction Kit. Study-level results and caveats: A group of highly shared sequence variants was considered likely to be a technical artifact of the sequencing pipeline. Roughly uniform sequencing depth across donors was assumed in presence/absence analyses, although this assumption may not hold. A later analysis found that TCR association rates varied across HLA loci, with DRB1 alleles showing the most associated TCRs and HLA-C alleles the fewest. In a later analysis, most CMV-associated TCR beta chains were found to appear HLA-restricted, with HLA associations seemingly driven largely by CMV exposure. It was suggested by the authors that the approach could potentially be generalized to other disease states and immunological phenotypes. The cohort was sequenced for TCR beta chains only, and without alpha or paired-chain data the features that could be detected were limited. Specific HLA alleles were associated with 15,000 to 20,000 TCR beta sequences at a false discovery rate of 0.05 in a later analysis. When HLA alleles, especially DR and DQ, strongly co-occurred, TCR associations were difficult to assign to individual alleles. Cytomegalovirus status was reported to be diagnosed by the classifier with high specificity and sensitivity in both the original and validation cohorts. Correlated functional status among segregating V segments might reflect linkage disequilibrium, but an unknown experimental factor could not be ruled out. Some IMGT-functional V segments, including TRBV6-2 and TRBV6-3, could not be distinguished by the 87-base-pair reads and were therefore excluded. According to a later analysis, parvovirus B19, influenza, CMV and Epstein-Barr virus appeared linked to several top co-occurrence clusters. A few of the identified cytomegalovirus-associated TCR beta chains were confirmed in vitro to be specific for cytomegalovirus antigens. A later genetic analysis associated a missense DCLRE1C variant with V-gene and J-gene trimming of TCR beta chains, and an independent cohort replicated the association. A later analysis found that HLA-associated TCR beta chains were more clonally expanded and had lower generation probabilities than equally common non-associated chains. A further reported finding was that TCR beta sequences accurately predicted the HLA-A and HLA-B alleles for most subjects in the first cohort. An earlier analysis of approximately 600 of the donors showed that most TCR beta V segments appeared in productive rearrangements either about 90% or about 30% of the time, which broadly matched IMGT annotations. Because HLA typing was missing for some donors at each locus, association tests included only the typed subset. CMV serostatus was the only immune exposure information available for the cohort. Most TCR sequences were observed very rarely across donors, whereas some public TCRs were present in many individuals. In a later genetic analysis, fewer N-insertions in productive TCRs were reported among donors in an Asian-associated ancestry cluster than the roughly 700-donor mean. The earlier analysis of nearly 600 of the donors excluded roughly 16 rarely observed V segments, including chromosome 9 orphons, because counts were too low. The study listed 164 TCR beta chains as associated with cytomegalovirus.

Library method: the immunoSEQ multiplex PCR assay. The multiplex PCR relied on a mix of 60 forward primers for TCR Vbeta segments and 13 reverse primers for TCR Jbeta segments. Amplification of the CDR3 region of rearranged TCR beta genes was performed with a multiplex PCR assay on genomic DNA. The amplified TCR beta libraries were sequenced on the Illumina HiSeq System as 87-base-pair reads. The paper's processing steps were these. A later analysis tallied 80 million to 95 million unique TCR beta chains across the 700 or so repertoires, and approximately 9.9 million of those chains were shared by two or more donors. Raw reads were error-corrected and collapsed into unique sequences by a nearest-neighbor algorithm in which closely related sequences were merged to remove PCR and sequencing errors. CDR3 sequences were aligned to IMGT reference sequences to assign V, D and J gene segments. Each retained sequence needed at least a six-nucleotide match to both a V gene segment and a J gene segment. A rearrangement was called productive if the CDR3 had no stop codons and remained in frame with V and J, and every other rearrangement was called non-productive. Following IMGT convention, CDR3 was defined as the stretch from the second conserved V-encoded cysteine up to the conserved J-encoded phenylalanine. The earlier analysis of some 540 of the donors excluded any sequence lacking an unambiguous match to a single V gene segment. In an earlier analysis of a few hundred of the donors, V segments were called functional above 56.7% productive rearrangements and were called segregating when the between-donor standard deviation exceeded 5%. A statistical classification framework was developed to diagnose cytomegalovirus status using the catalog of TCR beta chain sequences. A later analysis assigned V and J genes by comparing TCR nucleotide sequences with IMGT/GENE-DB human TR gene sequences. A later analysis assigned CDR3 sequences and most-parsimonious VDJ recombination scenarios with the TCRdist pipeline. A later analysis defined each TCR beta chain by its CDR3 amino acid sequence plus V-gene family, and excluded reads lacking a unique V-gene family. A later analysis removed 592 highly shared, low-generation-probability nucleotide sequences to deal with suspected cross-contamination and a sequencing artifact. A later analysis calculated a clonal expansion index for each public chain from normalized within-repertoire ranks of inferred template counts. A later analysis computed generation probabilities with a VDJ recombination model fitted to out-of-frame rearrangements, and checked the results against IGoR. In a later analysis, hypergeometric tests were used to score TCR-TCR, TCR-HLA and TCR-CMV co-occurrence, with a repertoire-size bias correction applied to TCR pairs. To estimate false discovery rates, a later analysis permuted the HLA or CMV assignments 20 times. In a later analysis, co-occurring TCRs were grouped with DBSCAN, and TCRdist sequence similarity was added when clustering was performed within HLA-allele-positive subsets. Co-occurrence clustering excluded repertoires with fewer than 30,000 or more than 120,000 public chains, plus five with anomalous nucleotide sharing. The source is immuneACCESS, and TCRdb retained only in-frame sequences with V and J called. Part of the clones is not carried over; for the studies checked, unresolved V genes explain less than half of this, and the remainder is unexplained. The V and J calls and clone size come from that table; D and trimming were worked out from the DNA. The sample yields roughly 200,000 clones; 85% were counted once. Less than 2.5% of the sample rests with the top ten.

About this clone itself: Its antigen target is currently unknown. No much larger clone is present one base from it, and per-base qualities are unavailable.

This TCR was sampled from a woman aged 50 to 65 in good health and CMV-seronegative. The sequencing input was PBMCs. The sequence links TRBV28 to TRBJ1-1, and the D gene may be TRBD1, 5 bases matching. The DNA sequence is given as TGTGCCAGCATCCCCGGGGGAGGGGCGCACACTGAAGCTTTCTTT. Translation gives CASIPGGGAHTEAFF.